These T cell receptor beta chains were read from a single sample in a study of blood T cells in healthy people across ages. TCRdb analysed the 5' RACE reads with MiXCR anew, one entry per CDR3 protein. The table has around 1.5 million distinct CDR3 sequences, approximately 40% seen once; the top ten hold 7.9%. Specimen: blood. These receptors came from a young woman in good health. Both conserved end residues are part of each CDR3. Fields, in order: clone size, D gene, V gene, J gene, CDR3 DNA, CDR3 protein. A D gene is named only where the DNA matches it firmly. Expanded clones are given a class, and other clones once, few, many or no size at all.

clone_size: .; d_call: TRBD1; v_call: TRBV28; j_call: TRBJ1-5; cdr3_nt: TGTGCCAGCAGTTACCTCGGGACAGGGGGCAATCAGCCCCAGCATTTT; cdr3_aa: CASSYLGTGGNQPQHF
clone_size: .; d_call: .; v_call: TRBV12-3/TRBV12-4; j_call: TRBJ2-7; cdr3_nt: TGTGCCAACTCGAAAACCTACGAGCAGTACTTC; cdr3_aa: CANSKTYEQYF
clone_size: .; d_call: TRBD1; v_call: TRBV4-3; j_call: TRBJ2-3; cdr3_nt: TGCGCCAGCAGCCCCTACAGGGACAGGGTGACAGATACGCAGTATTTT; cdr3_aa: CASSPYRDRVTDTQYF
clone_size: few; d_call: .; v_call: TRBV7-3; j_call: TRBJ1-1; cdr3_nt: TGTGCCAGCGCCAAGGAGGGCATCCCCACTGAAGCTTTCTTT; cdr3_aa: CASAKEGIPTEAFF
clone_size: few; d_call: .; v_call: TRBV6-1; j_call: TRBJ1-4; cdr3_nt: TGTGCCAGCAGTGAAAGAGGCAGGGAGGGTGAAAAACTGTTTTTT; cdr3_aa: CASSERGREGEKLFF
clone_size: .; d_call: .; v_call: TRBV11-2; j_call: TRBJ2-7; cdr3_nt: TGTGCCAGCAGCCCTGGAGGGGAGAAATTAGCACAGAGCTACGAGCAGTACTTC; cdr3_aa: CASSPGGEKLAQSYEQYF
clone_size: .; d_call: .; v_call: TRBV6-1; j_call: TRBJ1-4; cdr3_nt: TGTGCCAGTCTGAAGCGGTTCACTAATGAAAAACTGTTTTTT; cdr3_aa: CASLKRFTNEKLFF
clone_size: few; d_call: .; v_call: TRBV2; j_call: TRBJ2-4; cdr3_nt: TGTGCCAGCAGTCGTGGGACCGTTGCCAAAAACATTCAGTACTTC; cdr3_aa: CASSRGTVAKNIQYF
clone_size: .; d_call: .; v_call: TRBV6-1; j_call: TRBJ1-2; cdr3_nt: TGTGCCAGCAGTGAAGTAGCGCAGGCTAACTATGGCTACACCTTC; cdr3_aa: CASSEVAQANYGYTF
clone_size: .; d_call: .; v_call: TRBV7-8; j_call: TRBJ2-7; cdr3_nt: TGTGCCAGCAGCTTAGCGGTCCTCTCCTACGAGCAGTACTTC; cdr3_aa: CASSLAVLSYEQYF
clone_size: .; d_call: TRBD1; v_call: TRBV6-2/TRBV6-3; j_call: TRBJ1-1; cdr3_nt: TGTGCCAGCAGCCCCCACCCAGGGGGAACTGAAGCTTTCTTT; cdr3_aa: CASSPHPGGTEAFF
clone_size: few; d_call: .; v_call: TRBV6-4; j_call: TRBJ2-1; cdr3_nt: TGTGCCAGCAGAGAGGGGTCCTCCTACAATGAGCAGTTCTTC; cdr3_aa: CASREGSSYNEQFF
clone_size: .; d_call: .; v_call: TRBV9; j_call: TRBJ2-1; cdr3_nt: TGTGCCAGCAGCGCCGGACGGAACAATGAGCAGTTCTTC; cdr3_aa: CASSAGRNNEQFF
clone_size: .; d_call: .; v_call: TRBV7-2; j_call: TRBJ2-3; cdr3_nt: TGTGCCAGCAGCTCGCAGCGGATGGGCGGCACAGATACGCAGTATTTT; cdr3_aa: CASSSQRMGGTDTQYF
clone_size: .; d_call: .; v_call: TRBV20-1; j_call: TRBJ2-4; cdr3_nt: TGCAGTGCTATAGAGATAGCCAAAAACATTCAGTACTTC; cdr3_aa: CSAIEIAKNIQYF
clone_size: once; d_call: .; v_call: TRBV25-1; j_call: TRBJ1-1; cdr3_nt: TGTGCCAGCAGTGAATCCCTCAGCCAACAGGGCACTGAAGCTTTCTTT; cdr3_aa: CASSESLSQQGTEAFF
clone_size: .; d_call: TRBD1; v_call: TRBV6-5; j_call: TRBJ2-5; cdr3_nt: TGTGCCAGCAGTGACCCGGGACAGAGCTGGCAGTACTTC; cdr3_aa: CASSDPGQSWQYF
clone_size: .; d_call: TRBD2; v_call: TRBV5-1; j_call: TRBJ2-7; cdr3_nt: TGCGCCAGCAGCGCACCCCTACAGGGGACTAGCGGGGTCGAGCAGTACTTC; cdr3_aa: CASSAPLQGTSGVEQYF
clone_size: .; d_call: .; v_call: TRBV6-1; j_call: TRBJ2-7; cdr3_nt: TGTGCCAGCAGTACCTGGGACGGAGACTACGAGCAGTACTTC; cdr3_aa: CASSTWDGDYEQYF
clone_size: few; d_call: .; v_call: TRBV6-1; j_call: TRBJ2-2; cdr3_nt: TGTGCCAGCAGTGCCCAGGGGCCCGGGGAGCTGTTTTTT; cdr3_aa: CASSAQGPGELFF
clone_size: .; d_call: TRBD2; v_call: TRBV20-1; j_call: TRBJ2-1; cdr3_nt: TGCAGTGCTAGGGGACTAGCGGGAGGGATTGAGCAGTTCTTC; cdr3_aa: CSARGLAGGIEQFF
clone_size: .; d_call: TRBD1; v_call: TRBV4-1; j_call: TRBJ2-5; cdr3_nt: TGCGCCAGCAGCCAAGGGACAGGCCTCCAAGAGACCCAGTACTTC; cdr3_aa: CASSQGTGLQETQYF
clone_size: once; d_call: TRBD2; v_call: TRBV6-5; j_call: TRBJ2-2; cdr3_nt: TGTGCCAGCAGGACTAGCGGGGGGGCCTCCGGGGAGCTGTTTTTT; cdr3_aa: CASRTSGGASGELFF
clone_size: .; d_call: TRBD1; v_call: TRBV28; j_call: TRBJ1-1; cdr3_nt: TGTGCCAGCAGACACTCCCAGGGGGTTGAAGCTTTCTTT; cdr3_aa: CASRHSQGVEAFF
clone_size: .; d_call: .; v_call: TRBV7-9; j_call: TRBJ2-7; cdr3_nt: TGTGCCAGCAGCTTAGTCACAGACTACGAGCAGTACTTC; cdr3_aa: CASSLVTDYEQYF
clone_size: .; d_call: TRBD2; v_call: TRBV28; j_call: TRBJ2-2; cdr3_nt: TGTGCCAGCAGTCCTGAGGGACTAGCGGAGTCGAACACCGGGGAGCTGTTTTTT; cdr3_aa: CASSPEGLAESNTGELFF
clone_size: few; d_call: TRBD2; v_call: TRBV10-3; j_call: TRBJ2-3; cdr3_nt: TGTGCCGTCCATAGCGGGAGATTGATGGATACGCAGTATTTT; cdr3_aa: CAVHSGRLMDTQYF
clone_size: .; d_call: TRBD2; v_call: TRBV27; j_call: TRBJ2-7; cdr3_nt: TGTGCCAGCAGCAAACTAGCGAGAGTAGGGGTCTACGAGCAGTACTTC; cdr3_aa: CASSKLARVGVYEQYF
clone_size: once; d_call: .; v_call: TRBV6-5; j_call: TRBJ1-1; cdr3_nt: TGTGCCAGCGAAGTGGGGGCTGAAGCTTTCTTT; cdr3_aa: CASEVGAEAFF
clone_size: .; d_call: TRBD2; v_call: TRBV20-1; j_call: TRBJ2-5; cdr3_nt: TGCAGTGCTAGGGGTGGGACTAGCGGGAGCTACCAGGAGACCCAGTACTTC; cdr3_aa: CSARGGTSGSYQETQYF
clone_size: .; d_call: .; v_call: TRBV6-5; j_call: TRBJ2-5; cdr3_nt: TGTGCCAGCAGTTATGGCCTGAGAGAGACCCAGTACTTC; cdr3_aa: CASSYGLRETQYF
clone_size: .; d_call: .; v_call: TRBV12-3/TRBV12-4; j_call: TRBJ1-6; cdr3_nt: TGTGCCAGCAGGCGGACCGAAAATTCACCCCTCCACTTT; cdr3_aa: CASRRTENSPLHF
clone_size: .; d_call: TRBD1; v_call: TRBV7-8; j_call: TRBJ1-2; cdr3_nt: TGTGCCAGCAGCCCGTCCGGACAGGGGCTGGGGTATGGCTACACCTTC; cdr3_aa: CASSPSGQGLGYGYTF
clone_size: .; d_call: .; v_call: TRBV11-2; j_call: TRBJ2-1; cdr3_nt: TGTGCCAGCAGCGTAGACTCTGGCGGGTACAATGAGCAGTTCTTC; cdr3_aa: CASSVDSGGYNEQFF
clone_size: .; d_call: .; v_call: TRBV12-3/TRBV12-4; j_call: TRBJ2-3; cdr3_nt: TGTGCCAGCAGTCCTAATCTGATAGCAGATACGCAGTATTTT; cdr3_aa: CASSPNLIADTQYF
clone_size: .; d_call: TRBD1; v_call: TRBV5-1; j_call: TRBJ2-7; cdr3_nt: TGCGCCAGCACCGGGACAGGGTACGAGCAGTACTTC; cdr3_aa: CASTGTGYEQYF
clone_size: .; d_call: TRBD1; v_call: TRBV7-9; j_call: TRBJ2-5; cdr3_nt: TGTGCCAGCAGCTACACGACAGGGGGCTTGGAGACCCAGTACTTC; cdr3_aa: CASSYTTGGLETQYF
clone_size: .; d_call: .; v_call: TRBV5-1; j_call: TRBJ2-2; cdr3_nt: TGCGCCAGCAACCCGGGACCCTCGAACACCGGGGAGCTGTTTTTT; cdr3_aa: CASNPGPSNTGELFF
clone_size: once; d_call: TRBD1; v_call: TRBV7-9; j_call: TRBJ2-7; cdr3_nt: TGTGCCAGCAGCCATACTGGACAGGGAGACGAGCAGTACTTC; cdr3_aa: CASSHTGQGDEQYF
clone_size: .; d_call: TRBD1; v_call: TRBV5-1; j_call: TRBJ2-3; cdr3_nt: TGCGCCAGCAGCGGGGGACAGGGAGACGCAGATACGCAGTATTTT; cdr3_aa: CASSGGQGDADTQYF
clone_size: .; d_call: .; v_call: TRBV14; j_call: TRBJ2-4; cdr3_nt: TGTGCCAGCAGCCAAGGGGGAGTAGGGATTCAGTACTTC; cdr3_aa: CASSQGGVGIQYF
clone_size: .; d_call: .; v_call: TRBV7-2; j_call: TRBJ2-7; cdr3_nt: TGTGCCAGCGGACCCCCGAGCTCCTACAATGAGCAGTACTTC; cdr3_aa: CASGPPSSYNEQYF
clone_size: .; d_call: TRBD2; v_call: TRBV20-1; j_call: TRBJ2-1; cdr3_nt: TGCAGTGCTAGAGATTTAGCGGGAGGGATACAAGGTGAGCAGTTCTTC; cdr3_aa: CSARDLAGGIQGEQFF
clone_size: .; d_call: .; v_call: TRBV10-2; j_call: TRBJ2-3; cdr3_nt: TGCGCCAGCGCCGGGAGAGCGTCCGATACGCAGTATTTT; cdr3_aa: CASAGRASDTQYF
clone_size: few; d_call: .; v_call: TRBV4-1; j_call: TRBJ2-7; cdr3_nt: TGCGCCAGCAGCCAAGATCAGCGGTACGAGCAGTACTTC; cdr3_aa: CASSQDQRYEQYF
clone_size: .; d_call: TRBD1; v_call: TRBV12-3/TRBV12-4; j_call: TRBJ1-1; cdr3_nt: TGTGCCAGCAGTTTAGGTGCGACAGGGTACACTGAAGCTTTCTTT; cdr3_aa: CASSLGATGYTEAFF